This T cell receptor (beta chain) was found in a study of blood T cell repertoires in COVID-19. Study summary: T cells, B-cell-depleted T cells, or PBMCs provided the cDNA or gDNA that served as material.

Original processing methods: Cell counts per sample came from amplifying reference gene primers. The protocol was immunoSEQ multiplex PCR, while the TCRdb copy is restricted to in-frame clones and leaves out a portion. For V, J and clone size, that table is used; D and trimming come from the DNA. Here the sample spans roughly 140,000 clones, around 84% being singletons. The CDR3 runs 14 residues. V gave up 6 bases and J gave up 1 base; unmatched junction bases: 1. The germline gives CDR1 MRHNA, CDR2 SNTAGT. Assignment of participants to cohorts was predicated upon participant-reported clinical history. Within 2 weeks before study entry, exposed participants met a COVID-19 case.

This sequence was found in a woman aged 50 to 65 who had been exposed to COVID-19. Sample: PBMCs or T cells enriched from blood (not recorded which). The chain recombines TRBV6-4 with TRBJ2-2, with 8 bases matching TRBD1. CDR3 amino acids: CASRTGVNTGELFF. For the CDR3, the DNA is TGTGCCAGCAGGACAGGGGTGAACACCGGGGAGCTGTTTTTT.